Shown below are 21 T cell receptor beta chains from a single sample sequenced in a study of spatial heterogeneity in lung cancer. The time point was: sample taken at primary tumor resection. Unsorted samples of tumor, nontumor lung or frozen PBMC had their whole RNA sequenced. One entry per CDR3 protein results from TCRdb running MiXCR on the 5' RACE reads. The table lists about 5,000 distinct CDR3 sequences, around 16% of them singletons. The sequencing used normal lung tissue next to the tumor, collected at surgery. The origin of the receptors is a male donor with early-stage non-small cell lung cancer.

This clonotype has a count of ten or more. This beta chain slipped into a library made for alpha chains as a stray read, so its size is not meaningful. The V and J genes are TRBV28 and TRBJ2-7; 9 bases are a match to TRBD2. V lost 5 bases, J lost 6 bases, and 14 bases stayed unmatched. CDR3 size: 16 residues. Germline loops: CDR1 MDHEN, CDR2 SYDVKM. The CDR3 DNA follows: TGTGCCAGCAGTCCGGGACTAGCCCGAGGCGCGGGCGAGCAGTACTTC. Its protein product is CASSPGLARGAGEQYF. Drawing the rest from reference TRBV28 and TRBJ2-7, the complete variable domain is DVKVTQSSRYLVKRTGEKVFLECVQDMDHENMFWYRQDPGLGLRLIYFSYDVKMKEKGDIPEGYSVSREKKERFSLILESASTNQTSMYLCASSPGLARGAGEQYFGPGTRLTVT.

By sample fraction, this clonotype is medium-sized. This beta chain is an unintended read in a library built for alpha chains; its size means little. V gene TRBV23-1 combines with J gene TRBJ2-4, with D possibly TRBD1 on 5 matching bases. TRBV23-1 is placed among ORFs of uncertain function. V was trimmed by 2 bases and J by 5 bases, leaving 13 bases between them. This CDR3 has 15 amino acids. The CDR3 DNA follows: TGCGCCAGCAGTCAAAGGAAGGGCAGGGAAAACATTCAGTACTTC. It encodes CASSQRKGRENIQYF.

Within the sample, this clonotype is medium-sized. Little can be read into the size of this beta chain, an off-target read in a library designed for alpha chains. The V call is TRBV5-1, the J call TRBJ1-2; D call uncertain. CDR3 length equals 12 residues. Looked up from germline, CDR1 is SGHRS and CDR2 is YFSETQ. V dropped 0 bases and J dropped 2 bases, with 2 bases sitting between them. The CDR3 DNA sequence: TGCGCCAGCAGCTTGGACAACTATGGCTACACCTTC. This codes for CASSLDNYGYTF.

By sample share, this clonotype is medium-sized. This beta chain is off target for a library built for alpha chains, so its abundance means little. The chain has TRBV10-2 and TRBJ2-2; the match to TRBD1 covers 8 bases. V was clipped by 6 bases and J by 1 base; unmatched bases: 1. Germline-derived CDR1 and CDR2 are WSHSY and SAAADI. The CDR3 spans 14 residues. DNA for the CDR3: TGCGCCAGCAGAGGACAGGGGAACACCGGGGAGCTGTTTTTT. Translation: CASRGQGNTGELFF.

Remarks on this clonotype: Because the library targeted alpha chains, this beta chain is an off-target read whose size means little. The CDR3 spells CASSLPSGTVFNEQFF. The CDR3 DNA reads TGTGCCAGCAGCTTGCCGTCCGGGACAGTTTTCAATGAGCAGTTCTTC. The rearrangement uses TRBV7-6 and TRBJ2-1; 7 bases match TRBD1. Trimming removed 3 bases from V and 6 bases from J; junction bases left unmatched: 11. The length of the CDR3 is 16 residues. Germline V lookup: CDR1 SGHVS, CDR2 FNYEAQ.

Points on this clonotype: This beta chain turned up in a library designed for alpha chains; as an off-target read, its abundance says little. V gene TRBV5-1 combines with J gene TRBJ2-3; no clear D gene. This CDR3 has 14 residues. CDR1 SGHRS and CDR2 YFSETQ come from the germline V gene. Trimming took 0 bases from V and 2 from J, leaving 7 bases between them. CDR3 sequence: CASSLVQFTDTQYF. The CDR3 coding sequence is TGCGCCAGCAGCTTGGTCCAGTTCACAGATACGCAGTATTTT.

By share, this clonotype counts as medium-sized. As an off-target read in a library built for alpha chains, this beta chain has a frequency of little significance. This chain joins TRBV5-1 and TRBJ2-3; the match to TRBD2 covers 11 bases. The germline V gene encodes CDR1 SGHRS and CDR2 YFSETQ. This CDR3 has 17 amino acids. V shed 4 bases and J 0 bases; nucleotides not matched to a gene: 7. CDR3 DNA sequence: TGCGCCAGCAGCACCGGACTAGCGGGCTCCAGCACAGATACGCAGTATTTT. This gives the protein CASSTGLAGSSTDTQYF.

This clonotype is judged medium-sized. With the library built for alpha chains, this beta chain is off target and its frequency is not meaningful. The chain combines TRBV11-3 with TRBJ1-1; TRBD1 might be the D (6 bases). Germline CDR1 SGHNT, CDR2 YENEEA. V dropped 3 bases and J dropped 1 base, with 9 bases sitting between them. The CDR3 is 14 amino acids. The DNA of the CDR3 is TGTGCCAGCAGCTTGGGGGGGCCGAACACTGAAGCTTTCTTT. Translating it yields CASSLGGPNTEAFF.

Points on this clonotype: This beta chain appears as a stray read in a library generated for alpha chains; its size is not informative. The chain is built from TRBV5-1 and TRBJ2-3, with TRBD1 as a possible D gene (6 bases). The V end lost 6 bases, the J end lost 4 bases, and 12 bases lay between the germline ends. The length of the CDR3 is 13 residues. Germline CDR1 and CDR2: SGHRS and YFSETQ. The CDR3 coding sequence is TGCGCCAGCACCGGGACACGGGCAGATACGCAGTATTTT. Its protein is CASTGTRADTQYF.

This clonotype was found many times. This beta chain was picked up by a library intended for alpha chains and is off target, so its count carries little meaning. J is TRBJ2-2 and V is TRBV14, with D unresolved. From germline, CDR1 is SGHDN and CDR2 FVKESK. This CDR3 is built from 13 residues. With 4 bases removed from V and 7 bases from J, the gap between germline ends came to 10 bases. The CDR3 DNA reads as TGTGCCAGCAGCCCCATCCGGTTCGGGGAGCTGTTTTTT. Protein product: CASSPIRFGELFF.

As for this clonotype: In a library made to pick up alpha chains, this beta chain is a stray read with a size that means little. This chain joins TRBV7-2 and TRBJ2-1, with a possible D match to TRBD1 (5 bases). The length of the CDR3 is 12 residues. CDR1 SGHTA and CDR2 FQGNSA come from the germline V gene. V was trimmed by 0 bases and J by 10 bases, leaving 7 bases between them. This CDR3 reads CASSLATGEQFF. The CDR3 region has the DNA TGTGCCAGCAGCTTAGCTACAGGCGAGCAGTTCTTC.

In its sample, this clonotype is medium-sized. This beta chain is an off-target read within a library intended for alpha chains, so its frequency means little. The chain combines TRBV7-2 with TRBJ2-1; unclear D gene. The CDR3 consists of 14 residues. CDR1 is SGHTA and CDR2 is FQGNSA in the germline V gene. V shed 6 bases and J shed 7 bases, with 16 bases lying between them. Here the CDR3 reads CASSLYAVGNEQFF. DNA for the CDR3: TGTGCCAGCAGTTTATACGCAGTAGGGAATGAGCAGTTCTTC.

This clonotype is labeled as medium-sized (0.01 to 0.1%). The library was designed around alpha chains, so this beta chain is a stray read whose abundance carries little weight. J is TRBJ2-4 and V is TRBV20-1, with D perhaps TRBD1 (5 bases). CDR1 and CDR2 from the germline V gene are DFQATT and SNEGSKA (reference sequence). Trimming pared 4 bases from V and 4 bases from J, leaving 11 bases between. The CDR3 covers 13 residues. The CDR3 reads CSAKGMPKNIQYF. The CDR3 DNA reads TGCAGTGCTAAGGGGATGCCTAAAAACATTCAGTACTTC.

By sample share, this clonotype is medium-sized (0.01 to 0.1%). The library was prepared for alpha chains; this beta chain is a stray read, so its frequency means little. Written as DNA, the CDR3 is TGTGCCAGCAGCTGGATCACAGGGGGTGGCTACACCTTC. This sequence encodes CASSWITGGGYTF. V gene TRBV5-6 combines with J gene TRBJ1-2; 8 bases align to TRBD1. CDR3 length: 13 amino acids. CDR1 SGHDT and CDR2 YYEEEE come from the germline V gene. V was pared by 3 bases and J by 7 bases, with 5 bases of the junction left unmatched.

On this clonotype: Because the library targeted alpha chains, this beta chain is an off-target read whose size means little. This sequence joins TRBV7-6 and TRBJ2-5; 10 positions match TRBD2. The CDR3 consists of 18 residues. CDR1 SGHVS and CDR2 FNYEAQ come from the germline V gene. The ends lost 2 bases at V and 2 bases at J; junction bases unmatched: 11. As DNA, the CDR3 is TGTGCCAGCAGCTTAATGGCTAGCGGGAGAAAACCTCAAGAGACCCAGTACTTC. This translates into CASSLMASGRKPQETQYF.

This clonotype was seen many times. As an off-target read in a library built for alpha chains, this beta chain has a frequency of little significance. The chain is built from TRBV29-1 and TRBJ2-2; D not resolved. CDR1 is SQVTM and CDR2 is ANQGSEA in the germline V gene. The CDR3 runs 16 residues. Trimming left V 6 bases short and J 2 bases short, with 19 bases between. CDR3 in amino acids: CSVLKGSSPNTGELFF. Here the CDR3 DNA reads TGCAGCGTCTTAAAGGGAAGCAGCCCAAACACCGGGGAGCTGTTTTTT.

In this sample, this clonotype is medium-sized. As an off-target read in a library built for alpha chains, this beta chain has a frequency of little significance. V gene TRBV5-1 combines with J gene TRBJ1-1; 8 bases map to TRBD1. This CDR3 is built from 16 residues. Germline CDR1 reads SGHRS; CDR2 reads YFSETQ. V lost 0 bases to trimming and J lost 1 base; unmatched junction nucleotides: 5. The CDR3 region is CASSLGGTGENTEAFF. CDR3 DNA sequence: TGCGCCAGCAGCTTGGGGGGGACAGGAGAGAACACTGAAGCTTTCTTT.

This clonotype has at least ten counts. The size of this beta chain means little, since it is a stray read in a library made for alpha chains. The chain joins TRBV29-1 to TRBJ1-1; no clear D. V shed 7 bases and J shed 1 base, with 7 bases lying between them. The CDR3 has 11 residues. The germline V gene has CDR1 SQVTM and CDR2 ANQGSEA. This CDR3 is CSDQRNTEAFF. In nucleotides, the CDR3 is TGCAGCGACCAGAGGAACACTGAAGCTTTCTTT.

In this sample, this clonotype is medium-sized. This beta chain is off target for a library built for alpha chains, so its abundance means little. V is TRBV29-1 and J is TRBJ2-5; no definite D call. The ends were cut back, 3 bases at V and 4 bases at J, with 9 bases in the middle. Germline CDR1 is SQVTM and CDR2 is ANQGSEA. The CDR3 length is 12 residues. CDR3 DNA sequence: TGCAGCGTTGAGGGAAAGAGAGAGACCCAGTACTTC. Encoded protein: CSVEGKRETQYF.

There are a few counts of this clonotype. As an off-target read in a library built for alpha chains, this beta chain has a frequency of little significance. The chain has TRBV29-1 and TRBJ2-3; 8 bases line up with TRBD1. The CDR3 covers 12 residues. Germline trimming cut 6 bases from V and 4 bases from J; bases unmatched to any gene: 3. Germline CDR1 reads SQVTM; CDR2 reads ANQGSEA. CDR3 coding DNA: TGCAGCGTCCAACAGGGGGCAGATACGCAGTATTTT. Translation gives CSVQQGADTQYF.

As for this clonotype: For a library built for alpha chains, this beta chain is a stray read; little rests on its size. The chain joins TRBV4-1 to TRBJ2-7; the match to TRBD1 covers 10 bases. V lost 4 bases to trimming and J lost 4 bases; unmatched junction nucleotides: 1. The germline gives CDR1 MGHRA, CDR2 YSYEKL. The CDR3 length is 13 residues. CDR3 DNA: TGCGCCAGCAGCCGGGACAGGGGATACGAGCAGTACTTC. This gives the protein CASSRDRGYEQYF.